This TCR beta chain derives from a study of somatic mutations in cytotoxic T cells in rheumatoid arthritis. Here immunoSEQ multiplex PCR was the method, and the copy in TCRdb shows in-frame clones only, minus some. The sample has some 25,000 clones; under 75% are singletons. Study-wide points: Per patient, the largest CD8+ clone was found to exceed 20% of CD8+ cells in 8 of 65 cases.

Points on this clone: What it recognizes is unknown.

The CDR3 totals 15 residues. Deletions cut 3 bases from V and 0 bases from J, with 8 bases between. Germline loops: CDR1 SEHNR, CDR2 FQNEAQ (reference sequence). The sample was CD8+ T cells sorted from blood. The sequence was obtained from a young woman in good health. This sequence joins TRBV7-9 and TRBJ2-2; D not certain. This CDR3 reads CASSFLGANTGELFF. In nucleotides, the CDR3 is TGTGCCAGCAGCTTTCTAGGTGCGAACACCGGGGAGCTGTTTTTT.